This T cell receptor (beta chain) stems from a study of STAT5B mutations in CD4+ large granular lymphocyte leukemia. Across the whole study: Among healthy donors, a particular HLA allele went with more CDR3 'QG' motifs. Study observations and caveats: Higher CD4+ than CD8+ T-LGLL clonality might reflect small sample size. Top patient clones used TRBV06 genes more often: 8/27 versus 2/35 in controls. Patient CD4-sorted repertoires looked more clonal than healthy CD4+ repertoires, even without putative leukemic clones.

Of note for this clone: The antigen is unknown.

The CDR3 consists of 14 residues. Germline assignment: CDR1 SQVTM and CDR2 ANQGSEA. The ends were cut back, 4 bases at V and 1 base at J, with 14 bases in the middle. Profiling relied on immunoSEQ multiplex PCR, and the TCRdb table lists in-frame clones only, not all of them. The sample includes about 25,000 clones, about 79% of them seen just once. This clonotype was obtained from a human donor in good health. The chain uses TRBV29-1 and TRBJ2-7; D is ambiguous. The sample taken for sequencing was CD4+ T cells from blood buffy coats. The CDR3 nucleotides read TGCAGCGTTGTCCTCCAGCCCCCTTCCTACGAGCAGTACTTC. Protein product: CSVVLQPPSYEQYF.